Sequencing of this TCR beta chain was carried out in a study of beta chain features in type 1 diabetes. Since all of the isolated RNA was reverse transcribed, expressed TCRB transcripts were what got sequenced. TCRdb's table, derived via immunoSEQ multiplex PCR, lists solely in-frame clones and lacks some. The repertoire holds hundreds of thousands of clones, about a sixth seen once, with 0.02% to 0.025% in the top ten. Via CD45RO/CCR7/CD25/CD127/CD95/CD27, cells of the CD4+ naive, central memory, regulatory and stem cell-like memory subsets were sorted. CDR1 is SGHRS and CDR2 is YFSETQ in the germline V gene. The CDR3 runs 15 residues. V dropped 1 base and J dropped 4; count of bases not matched to a gene: 4.

The TCR sequence derives from a woman aged 18 to 35 in good health. J is TRBJ2-3 and V is TRBV5-1, with TRBD2 matching 9 bases. Sequenced input: naive CD4+ T cells from blood. The CDR3 nucleotides are TGCGCCAGCAGCTTGTTGGCGGGAGGGTCAGATACGCAGTATTTT. Its translation: CASSLLAGGSDTQYF.